This T cell receptor (beta chain) derives from a study of cytomegalovirus exposure and HLA in healthy donors. Amplification used 60 Vbeta primers and 13 Jbeta primers. Method: immunoSEQ multiplex PCR; TCRdb's copy keeps in-frame clones and lacks some. In the table there are hundreds of thousands of clones, roughly 80% of which are singletons. Sequenced material: PBMCs. The sequence was collected from a girl aged 5 to 17 in good health and CMV-seronegative.

The CDR3 DNA reads as TGTGCCAGCAGTGTCGCAGGAACGGGAGGACTCTCCTACAATGAGCAGTTCTTC. Amino acid sequence: CASSVAGTGGLSYNEQFF. V usage is TRBV6-1 and J usage is TRBJ2-1, with 7 bases lining up with TRBD2. Germline CDR1 is MNHNS and CDR2 is SASEGT. V lost 4 bases and J lost 0; bases outside the gene matches: 12. CDR3 length equals 18 residues.